The 10 T cell receptor beta chains listed next were all sequenced from one sample in a study of T cell responses to AZD1222 COVID-19 vaccine. The protocol was immunoSEQ multiplex PCR, while the TCRdb copy is restricted to in-frame clones and leaves out a portion. Of 95,000 to 150,000 clones listed, roughly 90% were seen once; the top ten hold over 8.5%. This sample comprised peripheral blood, obtained on day 0 of MenACWY control vaccination. Every receptor here comes from an adult in good health.

The chain has TRBV25-1 and TRBJ1-1; 7 nucleotides line up with TRBD1. Trimming at V came to 4 bases and at J to 8 bases, leaving 7 bases not matched to a gene. Germline CDR1 reads MGHDK; CDR2 reads SYGVNS. The CDR3 runs to 13 residues. The CDR3 loop is CASSVTGTKEAFF. CDR3 nucleotides: TGTGCCAGCAGTGTGACAGGGACTAAAGAAGCTTTCTTT.

This sequence joins TRBV29-1 and TRBJ1-2, with a weak D call TRBD1 (5 bases). The CDR3 is made up of 13 amino acids. Trimming left V 7 bases short and J 8 bases short, with 20 bases between. The germline V gene encodes CDR1 SQVTM and CDR2 ANQGSEA. CDR3 protein: CSADQGMGEGYTF. CDR3 nucleotides: TGCAGCGCCGACCAGGGTATGGGAGAAGGCTACACCTTC. Together with reference TRBV29-1 and TRBJ1-2, the CDR3 gives the full variable domain: SAVISQKPSRDICQRGTSLTIQCQVDSQVTMMFWYRQQPGQSLTLIATANQGSEATYESGFVIDKFPISRPNLTFSTLTVSNMSPEDSSIYLCSADQGMGEGYTFGSGTRLTVV.

This clone has more than one count but fewer than ten. The chain combines TRBV5-1 with TRBJ2-5; TRBD2 aligns across 10 bases. Trimming cost V 4 bases and J 3 bases; bases outside gene matches: 3. Germline V gives CDR1 SGHRS, CDR2 YFSETQ. The CDR3 is 14 residues long. The DNA for the CDR3 is TGCGCCAGCAGCCCTAGCGGGAGCGAAGAGACCCAGTACTTC. Encoded protein: CASSPSGSEETQYF.

There are a few counts of this clone. The chain recombines TRBV7-9 with TRBJ1-5; 9 bases are a match to TRBD1. Germline trimming cut 4 bases from V and 2 bases from J; bases unmatched to any gene: 9. Germline CDR1 and CDR2: SEHNR and FQNEAQ (reference sequence). The CDR3 runs 17 residues. Here the CDR3 DNA reads TGTGCCAGCAGCTCCGGGACAGGGACGATCGGCAATCAGCCCCAGCATTTT. As protein: CASSSGTGTIGNQPQHF.

This clone was seen at least ten times. This chain uses TRBV6-6 with TRBJ1-2; no firm D call. With 1 base removed from V and 8 bases from J, the gap between germline ends came to 11 bases. Germline V lookup: CDR1 MNHNY, CDR2 SVGAGI (reference sequence). CDR3 length equals 13 residues. CDR3 in amino acids: CASSYFTGEGYTF. The CDR3 DNA sequence: TGTGCCAGCAGTTACTTCACGGGTGAAGGCTACACCTTC.

The rearrangement uses TRBV11-1 and TRBJ1-1; the D gene is possibly TRBD1 (5 bases). The CDR3 extends over 14 amino acids. Deletions cut 4 bases from V and 0 bases from J, with 9 bases between. Germline V lookup: CDR1 SGHAT, CDR2 FQDESV (reference sequence). The CDR3 nucleotides are TGTGCCAGCAGCTGGGGCTGGATGAACACTGAAGCTTTCTTT. Protein sequence: CASSWGWMNTEAFF. Looking up the rest from reference TRBV11-1 and TRBJ1-1 gives the full variable domain: EAEVAQSPRYKITEKSQAVAFWCDPISGHATLYWYRQILGQGPELLVQFQDESVVDDSQLPKDRFSAERLKGVDSTLKIQPAELGDSAMYLCASSWGWMNTEAFFGQGTRLTVV.

The rearrangement uses TRBV12-3 or TRBV12-4 and TRBJ2-7; tentative D call: TRBD1 (6 bases). The ends were cut back, 5 bases at V and 4 bases at J, with 6 bases in the middle. The CDR3 length is 11 residues. In DNA, the CDR3 is TGTGCCAGCAGTACAGGGTACGAGCAGTACTTC. This codes for CASSTGYEQYF.

The chain couples TRBV24-1 to TRBJ2-1, with D perhaps matching TRBD2 (7 bases). CDR3 size: 17 residues. Germline lookup yields CDR1 KGHDR and CDR2 SFDVKD. V dropped 0 bases and J dropped 8 bases, with 19 bases sitting between them. The CDR3 sequence is CATSDLRGEGQNHEQFF. Written as DNA, the CDR3 is TGTGCCACCAGTGATTTGAGGGGGGAGGGCCAAAACCATGAGCAGTTCTTC.

The V and J genes are TRBV5-4 and TRBJ1-1; D call uncertain. V was trimmed by 0 bases and J by 1 base, leaving 7 bases between them. The CDR3 spans 14 residues. Germline V gene sequence: CDR1 SGHNT, CDR2 YYREEE (reference sequence). In DNA, the CDR3 is TGTGCCAGCAGCTTGGATTGGGGGAACACTGAAGCTTTCTTT. Translation gives CASSLDWGNTEAFF.

The chain has TRBV7-6 and TRBJ2-3; maybe TRBD2 (6 bases). The CDR3 runs to 16 residues. The V gene lost 0 bases and the J gene lost 3 bases, with 13 bases spanning the gap. The germline V gene encodes CDR1 SGHVS and CDR2 FNYEAQ. The CDR3 region has the DNA TGTGCCAGCAGCTTAGCCGTCGTAGCGGCGACAGATACGCAGTATTTT. It encodes CASSLAVVAATDTQYF.